Listed below are T cell receptor beta chains from one sample, sequenced in a study of OX40 agonist ivuxolimab in advanced cancers. The table came from immunoSEQ multiplex PCR; TCRdb's copy has only in-frame clones and leaves some out. The sample carries approximately 22,000 clones, about 88% recorded once. The sample was CD4+ or CD8+ T cells sorted from blood, taken in a trial of the OX40 agonist ivuxolimab. Receptor source: an adult with an advanced solid tumor such as melanoma, head and neck, liver or kidney cancer. Each CDR3 is given with its conserved first and last residue. The D gene is left open where the match is weak. Clone size is not always given. Where it is, it says once, few, many or a class for expanded clones.

D	V	size	J	DNA	CDR3
TRBD2	TRBV11-2	once	TRBJ2-7	TGTGCCAGCAGCTTAGTAATCGGACTAGCGAAATACGAGCAGTACTTC	CASSLVIGLAKYEQYF
-	TRBV15	-	TRBJ2-5	TGTGCCACCAGCAGAGAGGTACGGAGCCCCCAAGAGACCCAGTACTTC	CATSREVRSPQETQYF
-	TRBV9	-	TRBJ1-4	TGTGCCAGCAGCGTCCGGTGGGGAAATAATGAAAAACTGTTTTTT	CASSVRWGNNEKLFF
-	TRBV27	once	TRBJ2-1	TGTGCCAGCAGTTTAGGAGGGGGGGCCTACAATGAGCAGTTCTTC	CASSLGGGAYNEQFF
-	TRBV18	-	TRBJ2-3	TGTGCCAGCTCACCACCGGGGATCGGCCGGCGGACGCAGTATTTT	CASSPPGIGRRTQYF
-	TRBV27	-	TRBJ1-1	TGTGCCAGCACACGCTTCCCCGGGACACAGAACACTGAAGCTTTCTTT	CASTRFPGTQNTEAFF
TRBD2	TRBV28	-	TRBJ2-7	TGTGCCAGCAGCCCCGGGACTAGCGGGAGCTTCTCCTACGAGCAGTACTTC	CASSPGTSGSFSYEQYF
TRBD1	TRBV27	-	TRBJ1-5	TGTGCCAGCAGTGCCGACAGGGCGATCAATCAGCCCCAGCATTTT	CASSADRAINQPQHF
-	TRBV6-5	large	TRBJ2-7	TGTGCCAGCAGTTACTCCGACAGACGGTACGAGCAGTACTTC	CASSYSDRRYEQYF
-	TRBV15	-	TRBJ1-1	TGTGCCACCGGCCAGATGAACACTGAAGCTTTCTTT	CATGQMNTEAFF
TRBD2	TRBV19	-	TRBJ2-3	TGTGCCAGTAGTATAGATGGGACTAGCGGGAGAGCCCTTCAGTATTTT	CASSIDGTSGRALQYF
TRBD1	TRBV29-1	-	TRBJ2-1	TGCAGCGTTGAAGGGACAGGGGGCTACAATGAGCAGTTCTTC	CSVEGTGGYNEQFF
TRBD2	TRBV12-5	once	TRBJ2-1	TGTGCTAGTGGTTCGGGACTAGCGGGAGAGGGTAGCTCCTACAATGAGCAGTTCTTC	CASGSGLAGEGSSYNEQFF
-	TRBV5-1	-	TRBJ2-3	TGCGCCAGCAGCTTCGGGGGCACAGATACGCAGTATTTT	CASSFGGTDTQYF
-	TRBV30	few	TRBJ1-1	TGTGCCTGGAGTCCCGGGACACCCATGAACACTGAAGCTTTCTTT	CAWSPGTPMNTEAFF
-	TRBV9	-	TRBJ2-7	TGTGCCAGCAGCGTAGAAGGCCGGGCCTACGAGCAGTACTTC	CASSVEGRAYEQYF
TRBD1	TRBV5-6	-	TRBJ2-1	TGTGCCAGCAGCTTGGGGGCAGGGGGCGCGGGGAATGAGCAGTTCTTC	CASSLGAGGAGNEQFF
TRBD1	TRBV7-2	-	TRBJ1-1	TGTGCCAGCAGCCCAGGGGGGGGGACTGAAGCTTTCTTT	CASSPGGGTEAFF
-	TRBV7-6	-	TRBJ2-3	TGTGCCAGCAGCTTAGGGCCGGAAAGCACAGATACGCAGTATTTT	CASSLGPESTDTQYF
-	TRBV29-1	-	TRBJ2-1	TGCAGCGTTGATGACCAATACAATGAGCAGTTCTTC	CSVDDQYNEQFF
-	TRBV30	-	TRBJ1-2	TGTGCCTGGAGGGGGGGCGAGCTTAACTATGGCTACACCTTC	CAWRGGELNYGYTF
TRBD2	TRBV7-8	once	TRBJ2-5	TGTGCCAGCAGCTCCAGGACTAGCGGGAGACAAGAGACCCAGTACTTC	CASSSRTSGRQETQYF
TRBD1	TRBV7-6	-	TRBJ2-7	TGTGCCAGCAGCGCGGAGACAGGGGGCCTTTCCTACGAGCAGTACTTC	CASSAETGGLSYEQYF
TRBD1	TRBV11-2	-	TRBJ2-2	TGTGCCAGCAGACGTATCAGGGGGCACATCGGGGAGCTGTTTTTT	CASRRIRGHIGELFF
-	TRBV29-1	-	TRBJ2-3	TGCAGCGTGGCGGGATCCTTTAGCACAGATACGCAGTATTTT	CSVAGSFSTDTQYF
-	TRBV13	-	TRBJ2-2	TGTGCCAGCAGCTTATCAGGGGCAGGCACCGGGGAGCTGTTTTTT	CASSLSGAGTGELFF